Sequencing of this T cell receptor (beta chain) was carried out in a study of blood T cell repertoires in COVID-19. From germline, CDR1 is MDHEN and CDR2 SYDVKM. There are 15 residues in the CDR3. Trimming stripped 5 bases from V and 2 bases from J, with 15 bases between. Profiling relied on immunoSEQ multiplex PCR, and the TCRdb table lists in-frame clones only, not all of them. The profile shows about 140,000 clones, around 87% of them singletons. The sequenced material came from peripheral blood. This rearrangement joins TRBV28 to TRBJ1-1, with a tentative D call TRBD1 (6 bases). This sequence originates from a woman aged 55-70 years with active COVID-19. CDR3 nucleotide sequence: TGTGCCAGCAGTCTACACAGGGTCGGAAACACTGAAGCTTTCTTT. It encodes CASSLHRVGNTEAFF.